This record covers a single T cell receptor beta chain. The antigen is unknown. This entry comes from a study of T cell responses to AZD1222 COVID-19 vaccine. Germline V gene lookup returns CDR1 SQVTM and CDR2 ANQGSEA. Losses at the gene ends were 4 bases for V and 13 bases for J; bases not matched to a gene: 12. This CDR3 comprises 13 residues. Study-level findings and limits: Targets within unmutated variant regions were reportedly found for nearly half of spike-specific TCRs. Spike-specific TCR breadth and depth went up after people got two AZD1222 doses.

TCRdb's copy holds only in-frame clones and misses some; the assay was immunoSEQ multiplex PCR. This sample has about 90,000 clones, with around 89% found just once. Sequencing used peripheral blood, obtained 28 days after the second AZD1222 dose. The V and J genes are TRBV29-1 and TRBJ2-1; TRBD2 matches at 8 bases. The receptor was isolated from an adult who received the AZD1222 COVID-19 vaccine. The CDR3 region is CSVAGRGTSLQFF. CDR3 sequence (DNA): TGCAGCGTTGCCGGGCGGGGGACTAGTCTCCAGTTCTTC.